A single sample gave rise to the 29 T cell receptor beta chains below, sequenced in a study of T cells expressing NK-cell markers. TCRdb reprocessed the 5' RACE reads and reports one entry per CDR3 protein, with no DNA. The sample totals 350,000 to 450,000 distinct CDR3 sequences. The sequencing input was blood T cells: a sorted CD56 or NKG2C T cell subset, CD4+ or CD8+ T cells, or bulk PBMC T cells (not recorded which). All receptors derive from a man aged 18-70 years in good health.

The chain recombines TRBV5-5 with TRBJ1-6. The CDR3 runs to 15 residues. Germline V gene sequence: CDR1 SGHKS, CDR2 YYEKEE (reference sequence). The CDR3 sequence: CASSLGKSYNSPLHF.

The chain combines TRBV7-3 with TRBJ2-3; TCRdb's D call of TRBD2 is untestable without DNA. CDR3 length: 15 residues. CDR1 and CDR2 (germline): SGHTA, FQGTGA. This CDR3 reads CASSPLAASTDTQYF.

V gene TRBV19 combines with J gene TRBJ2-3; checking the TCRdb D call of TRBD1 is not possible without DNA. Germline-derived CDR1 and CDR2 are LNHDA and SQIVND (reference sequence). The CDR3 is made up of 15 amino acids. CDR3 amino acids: CASRSGQGRVDTQYF.

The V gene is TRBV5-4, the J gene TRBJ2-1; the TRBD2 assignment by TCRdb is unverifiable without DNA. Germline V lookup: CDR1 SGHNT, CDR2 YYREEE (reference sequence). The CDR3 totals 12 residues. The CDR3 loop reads CASSLMTSEQFF.

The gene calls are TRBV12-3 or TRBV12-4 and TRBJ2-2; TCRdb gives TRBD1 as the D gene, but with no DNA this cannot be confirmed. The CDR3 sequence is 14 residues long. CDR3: CASTLGGYTGELFF.

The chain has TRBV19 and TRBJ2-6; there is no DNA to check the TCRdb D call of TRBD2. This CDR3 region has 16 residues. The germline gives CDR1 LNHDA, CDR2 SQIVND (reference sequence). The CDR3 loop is CASSAGWVSGANVLTF.

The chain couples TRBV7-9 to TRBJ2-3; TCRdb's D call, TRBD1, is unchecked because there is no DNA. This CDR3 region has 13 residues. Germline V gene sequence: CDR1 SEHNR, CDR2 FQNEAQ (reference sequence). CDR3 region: CASSPGVSDTQYF.

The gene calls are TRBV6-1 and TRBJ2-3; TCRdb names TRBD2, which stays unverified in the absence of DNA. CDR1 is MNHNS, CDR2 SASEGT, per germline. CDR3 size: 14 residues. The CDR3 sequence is CAISRRGGTDTQYF.

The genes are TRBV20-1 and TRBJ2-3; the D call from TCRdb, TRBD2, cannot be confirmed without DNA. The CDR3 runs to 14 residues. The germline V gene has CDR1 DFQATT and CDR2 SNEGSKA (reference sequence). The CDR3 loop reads CSAARGGPSDTQYF.

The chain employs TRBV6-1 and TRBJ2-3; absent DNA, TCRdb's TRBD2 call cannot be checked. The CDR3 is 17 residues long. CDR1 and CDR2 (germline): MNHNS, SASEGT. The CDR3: CASSAESGLAGVHTQYF.

CDR3 amino acids: CASTGQGTSGYTF. The chain combines TRBV6-1 with TRBJ1-2; without DNA, the TCRdb call of TRBD1 cannot be checked. CDR1 is MNHNS, CDR2 SASEGT, per germline. The CDR3 spans 13 residues.

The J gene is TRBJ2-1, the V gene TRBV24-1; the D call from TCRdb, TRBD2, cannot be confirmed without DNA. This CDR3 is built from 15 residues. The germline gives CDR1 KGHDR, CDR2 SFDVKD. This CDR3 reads CATSVGRGGYNEQFF.

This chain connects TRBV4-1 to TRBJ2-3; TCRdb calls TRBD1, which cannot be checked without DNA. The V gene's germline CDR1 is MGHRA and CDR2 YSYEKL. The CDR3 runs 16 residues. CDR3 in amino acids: CASSQLIQGATDTQYF.

Here the CDR3 reads CSARGGSNQPQHF. This chain uses TRBV20-1 with TRBJ1-5; TCRdb designates TRBD1, a call that cannot be tested without DNA. This CDR3 comprises 13 residues. Germline values: CDR1 DFQATT, CDR2 SNEGSKA (reference sequence).

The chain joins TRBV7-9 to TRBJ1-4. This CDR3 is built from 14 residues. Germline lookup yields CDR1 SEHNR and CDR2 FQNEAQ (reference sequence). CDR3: CASSLGSGNEKLFF.

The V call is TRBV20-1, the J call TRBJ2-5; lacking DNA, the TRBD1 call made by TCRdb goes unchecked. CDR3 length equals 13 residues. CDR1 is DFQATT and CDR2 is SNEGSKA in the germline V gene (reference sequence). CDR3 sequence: CSAGGRVQETQYF.

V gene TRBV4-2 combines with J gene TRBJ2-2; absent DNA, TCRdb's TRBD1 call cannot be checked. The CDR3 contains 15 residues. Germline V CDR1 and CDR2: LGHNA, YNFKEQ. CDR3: CASRQGRGGPGELFF.

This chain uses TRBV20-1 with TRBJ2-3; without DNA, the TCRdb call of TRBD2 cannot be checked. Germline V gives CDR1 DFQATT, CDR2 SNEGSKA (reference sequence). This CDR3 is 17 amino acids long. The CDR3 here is CSAEGLAGGGSTDTQYF.

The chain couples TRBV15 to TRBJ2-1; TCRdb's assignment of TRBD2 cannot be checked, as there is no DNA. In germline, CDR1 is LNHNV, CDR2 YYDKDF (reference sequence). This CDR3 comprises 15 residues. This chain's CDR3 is CATSRVAGGWNEQFF.

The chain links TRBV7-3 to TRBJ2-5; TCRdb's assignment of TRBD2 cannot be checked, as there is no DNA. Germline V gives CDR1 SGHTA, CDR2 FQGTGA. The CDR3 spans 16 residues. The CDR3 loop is CASSLTGTSGVETQYF.

The CDR3 spells CASTRDRTDTQYF. The chain couples TRBV6-1 to TRBJ2-3. CDR1 and CDR2 (germline): MNHNS, SASEGT. This CDR3 spans 13 amino acids.

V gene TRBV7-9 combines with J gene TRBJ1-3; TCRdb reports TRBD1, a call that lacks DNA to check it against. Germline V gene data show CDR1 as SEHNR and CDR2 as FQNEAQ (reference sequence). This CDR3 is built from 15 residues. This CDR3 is CASSGGTLTGNTIYF. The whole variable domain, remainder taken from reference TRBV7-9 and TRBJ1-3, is DTGVSQNPRHKITKRGQNVTFRCDPISEHNRLYWYRQTLGQGPEFLTYFQNEAQLEKSRLLSDRFSAERPKGSFSTLEIQRTEQGDSAMYLCASSGGTLTGNTIYFGEGSWLTVV.

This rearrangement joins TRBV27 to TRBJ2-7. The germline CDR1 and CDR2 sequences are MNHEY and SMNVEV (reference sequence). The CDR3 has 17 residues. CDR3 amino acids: CASSQRQANLITYEQYF.

CDR3 region: CASSAGQGLNTEAFF. This chain links TRBV11-3 with TRBJ1-1; TCRdb's D gene call, TRBD1, goes unchecked for lack of DNA. Germline CDR1 SGHNT, CDR2 YENEEA. The CDR3 covers 15 residues.

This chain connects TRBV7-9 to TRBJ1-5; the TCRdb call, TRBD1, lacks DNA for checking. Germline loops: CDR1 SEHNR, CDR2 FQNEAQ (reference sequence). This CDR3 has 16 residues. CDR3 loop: CASSLGTGRRFQPQHF.

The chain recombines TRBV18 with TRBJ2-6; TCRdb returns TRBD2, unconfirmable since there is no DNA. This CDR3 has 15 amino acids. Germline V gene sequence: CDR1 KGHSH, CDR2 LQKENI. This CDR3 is CASSRPVSGANVLTF.

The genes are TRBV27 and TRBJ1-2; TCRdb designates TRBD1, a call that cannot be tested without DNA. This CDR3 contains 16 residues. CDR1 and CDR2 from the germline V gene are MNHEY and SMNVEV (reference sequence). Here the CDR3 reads CASSRNRDRANYGYTF.

The CDR3 protein is CASSPGTGATQYF. V usage is TRBV19 and J usage is TRBJ2-3; TCRdb lists TRBD1, though no DNA is available to test this call. The CDR3 sequence is 13 residues long. Looked up from germline, CDR1 is LNHDA and CDR2 is SQIVND (reference sequence).

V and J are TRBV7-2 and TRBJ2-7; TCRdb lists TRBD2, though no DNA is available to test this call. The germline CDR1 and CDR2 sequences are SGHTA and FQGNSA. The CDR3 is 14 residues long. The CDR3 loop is CASSLVAGVYEQYF.